Detailed here is one TCR beta chain. These data are taken from a study of control samples from healthy donors and cancer patients. Assay: immunoSEQ multiplex PCR; the TCRdb copy retains only in-frame clones and omits some. Found here are about 180,000 clones, around 90% of them singletons; the top ten hold about 1.4%. This sequence was found in a woman aged 45-65 years in good health. Material for sequencing was blood.

CDR3 sequence reads: CASSRTGTRRMNTEAFF. CDR3 DNA sequence: TGCGCCAGCAGCCGCACCGGGACACGGAGAATGAACACTGAAGCTTTCTTT. The chain recombines TRBV4-1 with TRBJ1-1; perhaps TRBD1 as D (6 bases). V was clipped by 4 bases and J by 0 bases, with 18 bases between them. The CDR3 contains 17 residues. Germline V gene sequence: CDR1 MGHRA, CDR2 YSYEKL.